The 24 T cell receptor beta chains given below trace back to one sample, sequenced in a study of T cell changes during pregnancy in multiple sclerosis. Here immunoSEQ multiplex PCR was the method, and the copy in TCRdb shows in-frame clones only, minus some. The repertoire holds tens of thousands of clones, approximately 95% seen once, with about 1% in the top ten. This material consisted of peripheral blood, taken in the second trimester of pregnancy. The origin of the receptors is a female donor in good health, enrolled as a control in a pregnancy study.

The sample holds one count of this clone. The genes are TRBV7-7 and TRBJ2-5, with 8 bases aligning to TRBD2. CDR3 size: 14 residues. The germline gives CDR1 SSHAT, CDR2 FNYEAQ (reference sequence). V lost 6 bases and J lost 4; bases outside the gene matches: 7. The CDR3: CASSARGGGETQYF. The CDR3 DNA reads TGTGCCAGCAGTGCCCGGGGGGGAGGAGAGACCCAGTACTTC.

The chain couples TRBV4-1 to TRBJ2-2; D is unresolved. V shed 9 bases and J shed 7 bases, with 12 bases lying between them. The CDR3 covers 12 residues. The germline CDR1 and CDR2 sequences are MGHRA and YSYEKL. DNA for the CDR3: TGCGCCAGTGCCCAACCGGGCGGGGAGCTGTTTTTT. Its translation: CASAQPGGELFF.

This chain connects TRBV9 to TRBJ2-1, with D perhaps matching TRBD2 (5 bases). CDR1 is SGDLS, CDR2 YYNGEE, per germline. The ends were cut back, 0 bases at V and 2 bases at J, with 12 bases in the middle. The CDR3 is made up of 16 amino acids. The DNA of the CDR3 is TGTGCCAGCAGCGTAGCGGGCGGGCAGACCTACAATGAGCAGTTCTTC. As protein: CASSVAGGQTYNEQFF.

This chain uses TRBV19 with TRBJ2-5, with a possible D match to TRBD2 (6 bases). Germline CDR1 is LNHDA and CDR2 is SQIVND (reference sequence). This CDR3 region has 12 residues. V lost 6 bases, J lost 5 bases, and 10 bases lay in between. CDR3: CASRSGSETQYF. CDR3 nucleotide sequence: TGTGCCAGTAGATCCGGGAGCGAGACCCAGTACTTC.

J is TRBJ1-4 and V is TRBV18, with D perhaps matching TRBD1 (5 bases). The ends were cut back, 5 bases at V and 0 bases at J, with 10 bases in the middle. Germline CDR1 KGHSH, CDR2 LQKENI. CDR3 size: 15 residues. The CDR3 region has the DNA TGTGCCAGCTCAGGGACTCAGACAACTAATGAAAAACTGTTTTTT. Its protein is CASSGTQTTNEKLFF.

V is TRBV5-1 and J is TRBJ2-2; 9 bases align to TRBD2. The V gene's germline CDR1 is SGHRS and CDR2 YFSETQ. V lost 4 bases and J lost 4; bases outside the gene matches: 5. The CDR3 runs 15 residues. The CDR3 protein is CASSLGLATTGELFF. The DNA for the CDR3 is TGCGCCAGCAGCCTCGGACTAGCGACCACCGGGGAGCTGTTTTTT.

The DNA for the CDR3 is TGTGCCAGCAGTTTATCTCGTGCAGGGGTTTACGAGACCCAGTACTTC. Its protein product is CASSLSRAGVYETQYF. The chain employs TRBV27 and TRBJ2-5; D is perhaps TRBD1 (6 bases). This CDR3 has 16 amino acids. The V gene lost 0 bases and the J gene lost 5 bases, with 16 bases spanning the gap. Germline CDR1 MNHEY, CDR2 SMNVEV (reference sequence).

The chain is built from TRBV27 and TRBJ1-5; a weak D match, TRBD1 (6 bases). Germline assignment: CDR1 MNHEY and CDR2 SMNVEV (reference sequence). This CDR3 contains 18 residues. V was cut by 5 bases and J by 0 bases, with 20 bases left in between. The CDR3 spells CASSPDSEGGYSNQPQHF. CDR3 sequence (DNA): TGTGCCAGCAGTCCGGACAGTGAGGGTGGGTATAGCAATCAGCCCCAGCATTTT.

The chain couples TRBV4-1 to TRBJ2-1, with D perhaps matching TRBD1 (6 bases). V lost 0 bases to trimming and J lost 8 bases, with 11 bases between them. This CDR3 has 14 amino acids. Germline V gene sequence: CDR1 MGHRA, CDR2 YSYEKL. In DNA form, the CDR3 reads TGCGCCAGCAGCCAAGATGGGGGCCCCGATGAGCAGTTCTTC. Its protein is CASSQDGGPDEQFF.

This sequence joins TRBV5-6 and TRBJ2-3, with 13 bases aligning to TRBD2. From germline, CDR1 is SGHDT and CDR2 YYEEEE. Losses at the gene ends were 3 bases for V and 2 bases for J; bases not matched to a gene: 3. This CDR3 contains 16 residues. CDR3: CASSSGLAGPTDTQYF. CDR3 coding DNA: TGTGCCAGCAGCTCGGGACTAGCGGGACCCACAGATACGCAGTATTTT. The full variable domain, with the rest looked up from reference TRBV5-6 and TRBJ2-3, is DAGVTQSPTHLIKTRGQQVTLRCSPKSGHDTVSWYQQALGQGPQFIFQYYEEEERQRGNFPDRFSGHQFPNYSSELNVNALLLGDSALYLCASSSGLAGPTDTQYFGPGTRLTVL.

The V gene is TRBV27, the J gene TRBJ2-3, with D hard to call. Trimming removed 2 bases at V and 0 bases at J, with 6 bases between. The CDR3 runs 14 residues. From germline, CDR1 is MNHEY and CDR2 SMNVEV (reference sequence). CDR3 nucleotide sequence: TGTGCCAGCAGTTTAATGTCTAGCACAGATACGCAGTATTTT. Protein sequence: CASSLMSSTDTQYF.

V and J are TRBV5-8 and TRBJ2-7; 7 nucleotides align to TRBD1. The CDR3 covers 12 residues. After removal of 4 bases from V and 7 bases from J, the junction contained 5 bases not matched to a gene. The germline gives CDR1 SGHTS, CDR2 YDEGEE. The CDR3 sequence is CASSPRGQEQYF. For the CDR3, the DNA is TGTGCCAGCAGCCCGAGGGGGCAGGAGCAGTACTTC.

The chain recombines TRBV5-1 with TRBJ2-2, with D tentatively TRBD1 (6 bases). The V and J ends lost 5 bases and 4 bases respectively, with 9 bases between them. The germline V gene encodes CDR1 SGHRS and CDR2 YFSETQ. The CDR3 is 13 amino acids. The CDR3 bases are TGCGCCAGCAGACAGGGCCTCACCGGGGAGCTGTTTTTT. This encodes CASRQGLTGELFF.

CDR3 bases: TGTGCCAGCATCCCACTTGAAAGTGACACTGAAGCTTTCTTT. The encoded protein is CASIPLESDTEAFF. This chain uses TRBV6-6 with TRBJ1-1; no reliable D call. CDR3 length: 14 residues. V was shortened by 7 bases and J by 3 bases, with 15 bases between the two germline ends. The germline V gene encodes CDR1 MNHNY and CDR2 SVGAGI (reference sequence).

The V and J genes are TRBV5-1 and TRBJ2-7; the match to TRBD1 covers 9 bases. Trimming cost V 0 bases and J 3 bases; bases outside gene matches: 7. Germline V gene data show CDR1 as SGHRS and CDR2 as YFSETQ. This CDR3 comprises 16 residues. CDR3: CASSLAEGTGFYEQYF. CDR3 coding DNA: TGCGCCAGCAGCTTGGCCGAGGGGACAGGGTTCTACGAGCAGTACTTC.

The CDR3: CASRRGRGLYF. The CDR3 region has the DNA TGTGCCAGCAGACGGGGCCGGGGGTTGTATTTT. V is TRBV13 and J is TRBJ2-3; a weak D match, TRBD2 (6 bases). This CDR3 has 11 residues. Germline V lookup: CDR1 PRHDT, CDR2 FYEKMQ (reference sequence). V was pared by 6 bases and J by 14 bases, with 15 bases between.

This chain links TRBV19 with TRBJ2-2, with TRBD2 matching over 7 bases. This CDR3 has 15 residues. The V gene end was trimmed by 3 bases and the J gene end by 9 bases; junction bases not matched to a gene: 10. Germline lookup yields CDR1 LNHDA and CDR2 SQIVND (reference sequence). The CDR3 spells CASSMRLANYRELFF. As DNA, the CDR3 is TGTGCCAGTAGTATGAGACTAGCAAATTACCGGGAGCTGTTTTTT.

The CDR3 sequence: CASSGRQGAAGNTIYF. For the CDR3, the DNA is TGTGCCAGCAGTGGACGTCAGGGGGCAGCGGGAAACACCATATATTTT. V and J are TRBV6-1 and TRBJ1-3, with 8 nucleotides matching TRBD1. CDR3 length: 16 amino acids. Germline trimming cut 4 bases from V and 4 bases from J; bases unmatched to any gene: 9. Germline CDR1 MNHNS, CDR2 SASEGT.

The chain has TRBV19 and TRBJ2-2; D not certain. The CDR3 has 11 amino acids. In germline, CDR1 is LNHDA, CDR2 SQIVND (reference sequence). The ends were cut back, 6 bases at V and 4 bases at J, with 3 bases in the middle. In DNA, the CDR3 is TGTGCCAGTAGCCGCACCGGGGAGCTGTTTTTT. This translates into CASSRTGELFF.

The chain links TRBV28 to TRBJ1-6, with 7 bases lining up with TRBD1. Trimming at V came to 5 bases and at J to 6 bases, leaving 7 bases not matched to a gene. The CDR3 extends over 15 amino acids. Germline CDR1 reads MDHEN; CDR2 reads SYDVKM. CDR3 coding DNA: TGTGCCAGCAGTCCAGGACAGGCCCTTAATTCACCCCTCCACTTT. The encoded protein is CASSPGQALNSPLHF.

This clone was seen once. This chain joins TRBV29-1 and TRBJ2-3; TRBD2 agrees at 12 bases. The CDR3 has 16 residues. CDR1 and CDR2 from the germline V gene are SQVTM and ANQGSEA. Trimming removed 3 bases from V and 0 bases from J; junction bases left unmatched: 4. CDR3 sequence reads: CSVERTSGTSTDTQYF. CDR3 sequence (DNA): TGCAGCGTTGAGAGGACTAGCGGGACGAGCACAGATACGCAGTATTTT.

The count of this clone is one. The CDR3 is CASSSSGRHTGELFF. CDR3 nucleotide sequence: TGTGCCAGCAGCTCTAGCGGGAGGCACACCGGGGAGCTGTTTTTT. The rearrangement uses TRBV9 and TRBJ2-2; 11 nucleotides agree with TRBD2. V shed 4 bases and J 3 bases; nucleotides not matched to a gene: 2. There are 15 residues in the CDR3. CDR1 is SGDLS and CDR2 is YYNGEE in the germline V gene.

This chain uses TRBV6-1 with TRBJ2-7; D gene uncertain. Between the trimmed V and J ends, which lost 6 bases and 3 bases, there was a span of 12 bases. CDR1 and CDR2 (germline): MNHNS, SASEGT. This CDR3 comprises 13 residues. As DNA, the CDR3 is TGTGCCAGCAGACCCCCTACCTTCTACGAGCAGTACTTC. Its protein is CASRPPTFYEQYF.

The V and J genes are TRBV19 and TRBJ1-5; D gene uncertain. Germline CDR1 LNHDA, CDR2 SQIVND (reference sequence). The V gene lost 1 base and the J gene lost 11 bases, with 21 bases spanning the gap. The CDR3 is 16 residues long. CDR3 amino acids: CASSIVSGERGRAQHF. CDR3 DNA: TGTGCCAGTAGTATAGTTTCCGGGGAAAGAGGTAGGGCCCAGCATTTT.